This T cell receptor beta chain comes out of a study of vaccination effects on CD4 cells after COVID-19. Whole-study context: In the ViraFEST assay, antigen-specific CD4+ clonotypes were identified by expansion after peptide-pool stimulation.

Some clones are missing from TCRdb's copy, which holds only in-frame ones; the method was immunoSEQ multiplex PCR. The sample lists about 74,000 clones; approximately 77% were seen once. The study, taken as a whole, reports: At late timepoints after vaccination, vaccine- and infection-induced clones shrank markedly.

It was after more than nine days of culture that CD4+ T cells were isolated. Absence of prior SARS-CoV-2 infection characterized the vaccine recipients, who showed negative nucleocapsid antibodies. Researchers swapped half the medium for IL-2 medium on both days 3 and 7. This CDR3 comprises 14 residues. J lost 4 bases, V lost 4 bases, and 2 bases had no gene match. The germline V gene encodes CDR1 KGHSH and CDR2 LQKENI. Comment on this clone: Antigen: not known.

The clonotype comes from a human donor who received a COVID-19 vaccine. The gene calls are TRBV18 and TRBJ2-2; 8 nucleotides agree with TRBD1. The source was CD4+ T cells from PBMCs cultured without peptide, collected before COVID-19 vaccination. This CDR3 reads CASSRDRGTGELFF. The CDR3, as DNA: TGTGCCAGCTCACGCGACAGGGGCACCGGGGAGCTGTTTTTT.